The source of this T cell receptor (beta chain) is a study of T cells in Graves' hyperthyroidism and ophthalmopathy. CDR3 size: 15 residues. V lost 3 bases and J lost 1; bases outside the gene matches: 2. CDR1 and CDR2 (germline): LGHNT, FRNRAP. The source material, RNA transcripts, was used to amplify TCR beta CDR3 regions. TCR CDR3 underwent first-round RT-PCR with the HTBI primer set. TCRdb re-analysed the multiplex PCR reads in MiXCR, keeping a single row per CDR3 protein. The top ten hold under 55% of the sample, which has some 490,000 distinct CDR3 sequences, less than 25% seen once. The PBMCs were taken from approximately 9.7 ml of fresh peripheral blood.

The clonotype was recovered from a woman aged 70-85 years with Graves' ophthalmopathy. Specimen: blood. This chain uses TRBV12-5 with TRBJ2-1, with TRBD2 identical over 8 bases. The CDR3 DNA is TGTGCTAGTGGTTTATCGGGGGGGTCCTACAATGAGCAGTTCTTC. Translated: CASGLSGGSYNEQFF.